These T cell receptor beta chains were read from a single sample in a study of T cells in localized non-small cell lung cancer. Profiling relied on immunoSEQ multiplex PCR, and the TCRdb table lists in-frame clones only, not all of them. The repertoire holds under 30,000 clones, with 89% as singletons. Specimen: peripheral blood, collected before any cancer treatment. The receptor source for this set is a woman between 40 and 69 years old with stage I lung adenocarcinoma. Both conserved end residues are part of each CDR3. The D gene is left open where the match is weak. Clone size is stated in some rows and not others, as once, few, many or a class when expanded.

V	J	D	length	size	DNA	CDR3
TRBV7-6	TRBJ2-7	.	13	.	TGTGCCAGCAGCCCGGGACGGGCCTACGAGCAGTACTTC	CASSPGRAYEQYF
TRBV30	TRBJ2-6	.	17	.	TGTGCCTGGAGTGTAACAGGAAAGAGCTCTGGGGCCAACGTCCTGACTTTC	CAWSVTGKSSGANVLTF
TRBV4-1	TRBJ2-7	TRBD2	12	few	TGCGCCAGCAGCCCGGGGGGGTACGAGCAGTACTTC	CASSPGGYEQYF
TRBV4-1	TRBJ2-3	.	20	.	TGCGCCAGCAGCTACCAAGGGGTTTTTGTAACCGGAAGCCTCCCAGATACGCAGTATTTT	CASSYQGVFVTGSLPDTQYF
TRBV21-1	TRBJ1-2	.	19	.	TGTGCCAGCAGCAAATGTAGTCGCGATTGTGGGACTGGGATGGGAGGCTACACCTTC	CASSKCSRDCGTGMGGYTF
TRBV5-1	TRBJ2-7	.	15	.	TGCGCCAGCAGACCCGATGACGGTTACTCCTACGAGCAGTACTTC	CASRPDDGYSYEQYF
TRBV5-1	TRBJ1-2	.	15	.	TGCGCCAGCAGCTTGTCGGACCTCCAAATCGGTGGCTACACCTTC	CASSLSDLQIGGYTF
TRBV5-1	TRBJ1-3	TRBD1	15	.	TGCGCCAGCAGCTTGGGGACAGGGGCTGGAAACACCATATATTTT	CASSLGTGAGNTIYF
TRBV28	TRBJ2-5	TRBD2	14	once	TGTGCCACCCAGAGACTAGCGGGAGGGGAGACCCAGTACTTC	CATQRLAGGETQYF
TRBV7-2	TRBJ2-3	.	16	.	TGTGCCAGCAGCTTAGGGAACGACTACCCAGCAGATACGCAGTATTTT	CASSLGNDYPADTQYF
TRBV27	TRBJ2-1	.	14	.	TGTGCCAGCAGACAGGGATTCTCCTACAATGAGCAGTTCTTC	CASRQGFSYNEQFF
TRBV7-3	TRBJ2-1	.	17	few	TGTGCCAGCAGCTTAACACATGGACAGCCCTCCTACAATGAGCAGTTCTTC	CASSLTHGQPSYNEQFF
TRBV5-1	TRBJ1-5	.	15	.	TGCGCCAGCAGCTTGGCAGGGCTAGACAATCAGCCCCAGCATTTT	CASSLAGLDNQPQHF
TRBV2	TRBJ2-6	TRBD1	17	.	TGTGCCAGCAGTCCGGGACAGGGGGGTCCTGGGGCCAACGTCCTGACTTTC	CASSPGQGGPGANVLTF
TRBV30	TRBJ1-1	.	15	.	TGTGCCTGGAGTGTATTTGGGGGAAGAGTGACTGAAGCTTTCTTT	CAWSVFGGRVTEAFF
TRBV6-6	TRBJ1-1	.	14	once	TGTGCCAGCAGTTACGAACGGCTTAACGGTGAAGCTTTCTTT	CASSYERLNGEAFF
TRBV2	TRBJ1-1	TRBD1	12	few	TGTGCCAGCAGTGGACAGGGGGCGGGAGCTTTCTTT	CASSGQGAGAFF
TRBV6-5	TRBJ2-6	.	16	few	TGTGCCAGCAGTTACCATCCAAGAGCCGGGGCCAACGTCCTGACTTTC	CASSYHPRAGANVLTF
TRBV10-3	TRBJ2-2	TRBD1	13	medium-sized	TGTGCCACCTTAGGACAGGGCCTCGGGGAGCTGTTTTTT	CATLGQGLGELFF
TRBV27	TRBJ2-1	.	14	.	TGTGCCAGCAGTTTATCGACCAGCAACAATGAGCAGTTCTTC	CASSLSTSNNEQFF
TRBV28	TRBJ1-1	.	14	once	TGTGCCAGCAGTGCTCTCAGGGAGGTCACTGAAGCTTTCTTT	CASSALREVTEAFF
TRBV5-3	TRBJ1-5	TRBD1	15	.	TGTGCCAGAAGCTGGACAGGGATCAGCAATCAGCCCCAGCATTTT	CARSWTGISNQPQHF
TRBV7-2	TRBJ1-6	.	13	.	TGTGCTATCTCGGCAGGGCTGAATTCACCCCTCCACTTT	CAISAGLNSPLHF
TRBV7-8	TRBJ2-7	.	17	.	TGTGCCAGCAGCTCCTCGCCAACCGGGACACTATCCTACGAGCAGTACTTC	CASSSSPTGTLSYEQYF
TRBV28	TRBJ1-5	.	14	.	TGTGCCAGCAGCCCGGACAGCTACAATCAGCCCCAGCATTTT	CASSPDSYNQPQHF
TRBV9	TRBJ2-1	TRBD1	18	.	TGTGCCAGCAGCGTTTCAGGGGGAAACAGGAGAACCTACAATGAGCAGTTCTTC	CASSVSGGNRRTYNEQFF
TRBV4-1	TRBJ2-1	.	15	.	TGCGCCAGCAGCCCTGGACAGTCAGGATACAATGAGCAGTTCTTC	CASSPGQSGYNEQFF
TRBV7-5	TRBJ2-6	.	19	.	TGTGCCAGAAGAGCTGATTGTCTAGCGGGGTGCTCTGGGGCCAACGTCCTGACTTTC	CARRADCLAGCSGANVLTF
TRBV7-2	TRBJ2-1	TRBD1	15	.	TGTGCCAGCAGTCGGGACAGGGGACCCTACAATGAGCAGTTCTTC	CASSRDRGPYNEQFF
TRBV6-4	TRBJ1-2	TRBD1	14	.	TGTGCCAGCAGTATGGGGACAGGGTGGAACGGCTACACCTTC	CASSMGTGWNGYTF
TRBV19	TRBJ2-2	TRBD1	15	.	TGTGCCAGTAGTATCACGACAGGGGCCACCGGGGAGCTGTTTTTT	CASSITTGATGELFF
TRBV7-6	TRBJ1-5	.	15	.	TGTGCCAGCAGCCCTACATCTGATGGCAATCAGCCCCAGCATTTT	CASSPTSDGNQPQHF
TRBV7-9	TRBJ2-5	.	15	.	TGTGCCAGCAGCTTATATAGTTCGGACCAAGAGACCCAGTACTTC	CASSLYSSDQETQYF
TRBV29-1	TRBJ2-5	.	12	once	TGCAGCCTCGTATCCAGATCGGAGACCCAGTACTTC	CSLVSRSETQYF
TRBV2	TRBJ1-5	.	14	.	TGTGCCAGCAGTGATGGGAGGTGGGGTCAGCCCCAGCATTTT	CASSDGRWGQPQHF
TRBV5-1	TRBJ2-7	TRBD1	14	.	TGCGCCAGCAGCAGCGGCAGGGGGCTTCACGAGCAGTACTTC	CASSSGRGLHEQYF
TRBV15	TRBJ2-2	.	14	.	TGTGCCACCAGCAGAGTGTCTCAGGCCGGGGAGCTGTTTTTT	CATSRVSQAGELFF